This T cell receptor (beta chain) originates from a study of STAT5B mutations in CD4+ large granular lymphocyte leukemia. Sequenced by immunoSEQ multiplex PCR; TCRdb stores in-frame clones only, minus some. This sample has approximately 30,000 clones, with roughly 79% found just once. This clone has only a few counts. V lost 2 bases to trimming and J lost 2 bases, with 10 bases between them. CDR1 MNHEY and CDR2 SMNVEV come from the germline V gene (reference sequence). The CDR3 spans 16 residues. The sample taken for sequencing was CD4+ T cells from blood buffy coats. The rearrangement joins TRBV27 to TRBJ2-6, with D tentatively TRBD1 (5 bases). This sequence was found in a human donor in good health. CDR3 in amino acids: CASSLRGAAGANVLTF. The CDR3 DNA reads TGTGCCAGCAGTTTACGTGGGGCTGCTGGGGCCAACGTCCTGACTTTC.